The T cell receptor beta chain under discussion was sequenced for a study of molecular identifiers for immune sequencing clone quantification. The overall study: Split five ways in replicates, RNA from around 18,000 or 91,000 naive CD8 cells had four portions sequenced.

Whole-study results and caveats: Naive cells had under 1% of molecules in clones above 20 RNA copies, effectors over 99%.

Germline V gene data show CDR1 as KGHDR and CDR2 as SFDVKD. The V gene lost 2 bases and the J gene lost 4 bases, with 0 bases spanning the gap. This CDR3 has 11 amino acids. Methods described previously, with TCR primers listed, were used for bulk TCR libraries. TCRdb reprocessed the PCR reads with MiXCR, giving one entry per CDR3 protein. The sample comprises 88,000 or so distinct CDR3 sequences, about 21% of which are singletons, and 1% to 1.2% rests with the top ten. Details on this clonotype: Its antigen remains unknown.

Sequenced: naive CD8+ T cells from blood, with Jurkat cell RNA spiked in. Subset specified: FACS-sorted CD8+CD4-CCR7+CD45RA+ naive T cells. The TCR was taken from a human donor in good health. Some libraries in this study had Jurkat cell RNA spiked in. This rearrangement joins TRBV24-1 to TRBJ2-3; D remains unclear. This CDR3 reads CATSDSDTQYF. The CDR3 coding sequence is TGTGCCACCAGTGATTCAGATACGCAGTATTTT.